This T cell receptor (beta chain) was observed in a study of cytomegalovirus exposure and HLA in healthy donors. Across the study: The same platform used for the 500 to 850 first-cohort repertoires was also used for the approximately 120 validation repertoires, as a later analysis reported.

As to this clone: The antigen is undetermined. Other DNA sequences in the sample encode the same CDR3.

Overall study results and limits: The CMV antigen specificity of three CMV-associated chains was confirmed through in vitro analysis. Reports described diagnosis of cytomegalovirus status by the classifier as highly specific and sensitive.

The study drew the donors from its approximately 120-subject validation cohort, separate from the roughly 700-subject first cohort. Profiling relied on immunoSEQ multiplex PCR, and the TCRdb table lists in-frame clones only, not all of them. The table lists about 110,000 clones, under 85% of them singletons. The sample consisted of PBMCs. This receptor was obtained from a woman younger than 35 in good health and CMV-seronegative.

CDR3 DNA: TGTGCCAGCAGCTCTTACAGGGGCACTGAAGCTTTCTTT. Protein sequence: CASSSYRGTEAFF. The chain employs TRBV7-3 and TRBJ1-1; TRBD1 matches 7 bases. Germline CDR1 and CDR2: SGHTA and FQGTGA. The CDR3 has 13 amino acids. Unmatched junction bases numbered 3, after V lost 4 bases and J lost 4 bases.